The sequence of this TCR beta chain was determined in a study of blood T cell repertoires in COVID-19. Study overall: Acute and convalescent COVID-19 specimens originated in the United States, Italy and Spain.

Participants spanned ages about 18 to 95 years and resided in 24 US areas. Source study methods: Researchers report that nucleated cell counts were estimated from reference gene primer amplification. Assay: immunoSEQ multiplex PCR; the TCRdb copy retains only in-frame clones and omits some. The V and J calls and clone size are taken from that table; D and trimming were inferred from the DNA. The sample holds hundreds of thousands of clones; around four fifths are singletons and the top ten take less than 4%. The CDR3 contains 14 residues. V was trimmed by 6 bases and J by 2 bases, leaving 13 bases between them. Germline CDR1 MNHEY, CDR2 SVGAGI.

The chain uses TRBV6-5 and TRBJ1-2; unclear D gene. Input material: PBMCs or T cells enriched from blood (not recorded which). The source is a woman between 40 and 50 years old who had been exposed to COVID-19. The CDR3: CASSPDGLNYGYTF. In DNA form, the CDR3 reads TGTGCCAGCAGCCCCGACGGACTAAACTATGGCTACACCTTC.